Listed below are T cell receptor beta chains from one sample, sequenced in a study of blood T cell repertoires in COVID-19. TCRdb's table, derived via immunoSEQ multiplex PCR, lists solely in-frame clones and lacks some. The table shows some 57,000 clones, with roughly 82% occurring only once. Input material: peripheral blood. These receptors originate from a woman of 80 years or more with acute or convalescent COVID-19. The CDR3 runs from the conserved cysteine through the conserved F or W. D genes are given only for firm matches. Only some rows state a clone size, as once, few, many or a class for expanded clones.

v_call,d_call,j_call,clone_size,cdr3_nt,cdr3_aa
TRBV10-3,TRBD2,TRBJ2-3,.,TGTGCCATCAGTGCTAGCGGGAGGTCAGATACGCAGTATTTT,CAISASGRSDTQYF
TRBV7-6,TRBD2,TRBJ2-2,.,TGTGCCAGCAGCTCCCAGACTAGCGGGAGTTACACCGGGGAGCTGTTTTTT,CASSSQTSGSYTGELFF
TRBV28,TRBD2,TRBJ2-5,.,TGTGCCAGCAGCTTAGCGGGGTATGTGGGGACCCAGTACTTC,CASSLAGYVGTQYF
TRBV5-1,TRBD1,TRBJ2-7,.,TGCGCCAGCAGCACGGACAGGTCCTACGAGCAGTACTTC,CASSTDRSYEQYF
TRBV25-1,TRBD2,TRBJ2-3,.,TGTGCCAGCAGTACCGGGGGGAGCACAGATACGCAGTATTTT,CASSTGGSTDTQYF
TRBV5-1,TRBD2,TRBJ2-1,.,TGCGCCAGCAGCTGGAGACTAGCGGGAGGGCCGTCGAATGAGCAGTTCTTC,CASSWRLAGGPSNEQFF
TRBV20-1,.,TRBJ2-3,.,TGCAGTGCTAGTGTCCGGGAGATCGCAGATACGCAGTATTTT,CSASVREIADTQYF
TRBV11-2,.,TRBJ1-3,.,TGTGCCAGCAGCTTAGGATCAGGGGCAGGAAACACCATATATTTT,CASSLGSGAGNTIYF
TRBV5-8,.,TRBJ1-5,.,TGTGCCAGCACCGGGAGGGGCTATAGCAATCAGCCCCAGCATTTT,CASTGRGYSNQPQHF
TRBV30,.,TRBJ1-3,.,TGTGCCTGCCATCGAGGGGGGGAGTGGGCTGGAAACACCATATATTTT,CACHRGGEWAGNTIYF
TRBV5-1,.,TRBJ1-3,.,TGCGCCAGCAGAAGGGACTACCGATCTGGAAACACCATATATTTT,CASRRDYRSGNTIYF
TRBV28,TRBD1,TRBJ1-2,.,TGTGCCAGCAGTAGACCGGGACAGGGTGTCTATGGCTACACCTTC,CASSRPGQGVYGYTF
TRBV7-2,.,TRBJ2-3,.,TGTGCCAGCAGCTTAGCGCTCAGGGATACGCAGTATTTT,CASSLALRDTQYF
TRBV12-3/TRBV12-4,.,TRBJ1-5,.,TGTGCCAGCACAGCCAAGGGGCAGCCCCAGCATTTT,CASTAKGQPQHF
TRBV6-5,.,TRBJ1-1,.,TGTGCCAGCAGCCTAAAGGGAGGGAACACTGAAGCTTTCTTT,CASSLKGGNTEAFF
TRBV11-2,.,TRBJ1-1,.,TGTGCCAGCAGCTTACCAGGGCCGCGCACTGAAGCTTTCTTT,CASSLPGPRTEAFF
TRBV29-1,.,TRBJ2-5,once,TGCAGCGTTTCGGGACTTCAAGGCGAGACCCAGTACTTC,CSVSGLQGETQYF
TRBV5-1,TRBD1,TRBJ2-6,once,TGCGCCAGCAGCCGGACAGGGATACAGCCCTCTGGGGCCAACGTCCTGACTTTC,CASSRTGIQPSGANVLTF
TRBV19,.,TRBJ2-4,.,TGTACCAGTAGTATAGGAGGGAACATTCAGTACTTC,CTSSIGGNIQYF
TRBV9,.,TRBJ1-1,.,TGTGCCAGCAGCTCAAGGACAGACCCGATCCTAGGGGCTTTCTTT,CASSSRTDPILGAFF
TRBV6-6,TRBD1,TRBJ1-2,.,TGTGCCAGCAGTACGCGACAGGGTCCCTATGGCTACACCTTC,CASSTRQGPYGYTF
TRBV18,TRBD2,TRBJ2-2,.,TGTGCCAGCTCACTTACGACTAGCGGGAGGGCCAACACCGGGGAGCTGTTTTTT,CASSLTTSGRANTGELFF
TRBV14,.,TRBJ1-2,.,TGTGCCAGCAGCCAAGTTAGGGGCCTGGGCTACACCTTC,CASSQVRGLGYTF
TRBV5-1,TRBD1,TRBJ1-1,.,TGCGCCAGCAGCTTGGAGCGGACAGGTGAAGCTTTCTTT,CASSLERTGEAFF
TRBV6-6,TRBD2,TRBJ2-3,.,TGTGCCAGCACAAACCTGGGGAGGGCAGATACGCAGTATTTT,CASTNLGRADTQYF
TRBV30,TRBD1,TRBJ1-3,.,TGTGCCTGGACCCGGGACAGGGCTGGAAACACCATATATTTT,CAWTRDRAGNTIYF
TRBV5-5,.,TRBJ1-1,.,TGTGCCAGCAGCTTGGTGGCGAGGGTAGGGGGTACTGAAGCTTTCTTT,CASSLVARVGGTEAFF
TRBV7-9,.,TRBJ1-4,.,TGTGCCAGCAGCCTGACGGGAGCTTCGTTAATGAGTGAAAAACTGTTTTTT,CASSLTGASLMSEKLFF
TRBV12-5,TRBD1,TRBJ1-5,.,TGTGCTAGTGGTGCAGGACAGGGCCAGCCCCAGCATTTT,CASGAGQGQPQHF
TRBV28,.,TRBJ2-1,.,TGTGCCAGCAACCCCGACGGGAGCGGTCTCTACAATGAGCAGTTCTTC,CASNPDGSGLYNEQFF
TRBV6-2/TRBV6-3,TRBD1,TRBJ1-5,.,TGTGCCAGCAGTTACGACAGGGGGCGTCAGCCCCAGCATTTT,CASSYDRGRQPQHF
TRBV5-1,.,TRBJ1-2,.,TGCGCCAGCAGCTTGGATCAGTCTAACTATGGCTACACCTTC,CASSLDQSNYGYTF
TRBV19,TRBD1,TRBJ1-2,once,TGTGCCATCATGACAGGGATCTATGGCTACACCTTC,CAIMTGIYGYTF
TRBV6-5,.,TRBJ1-2,.,TGTGCCAGCAGTTTCCGAACAGGGAACTATGGCTACACCTTC,CASSFRTGNYGYTF
TRBV5-1,TRBD1,TRBJ2-7,.,TGCGCCAGCAGCCCCGGGACAGTATCCTACGAGCAGTACTTC,CASSPGTVSYEQYF
TRBV4-1,.,TRBJ1-5,.,TGCGCCAGCAGCCAAGGTCCCAGGGCGGACCAGCCCCAGCATTTT,CASSQGPRADQPQHF
TRBV5-4,TRBD2,TRBJ2-1,few,TGTGCCAGCAGCTCGAGCGGGGGGGCCTCCTACAATGAGCAGTTCTTC,CASSSSGGASYNEQFF
TRBV2,.,TRBJ2-1,.,TGTGCCAGCAGTGAAGAGGCAGAGGCAGGGATCTTC,CASSEEAEAGIF
TRBV5-1,.,TRBJ1-2,.,TGCGCCAGCAGCTTGGGCGTAGGGGACTATGGCTACACCTTC,CASSLGVGDYGYTF
TRBV11-2,TRBD2,TRBJ2-2,.,TGTGCCAGCAGCTTAGGGGCGGGAGTTTATACCGGGGAGCTGTTTTTT,CASSLGAGVYTGELFF
TRBV5-1,TRBD1,TRBJ2-2,.,TGCGCCAGCAGTCACCGGGACAGGGGCGTTAACACCGGGGAGCTGTTTTTT,CASSHRDRGVNTGELFF
TRBV2,TRBD1,TRBJ2-2,once,TGTGCCAGCACCTTGTCGGACAGGGGCGGGGAGCTGTTTTTT,CASTLSDRGGELFF
TRBV2,.,TRBJ1-1,.,TGTGCCAGCCAAAAGATGAGCCCCATGACAGATAACATGAACACTGAAGCTTTCTTT,CASQKMSPMTDNMNTEAFF
TRBV6-1,TRBD1,TRBJ1-1,.,TGTGCCAGCAGTGAATTCTCAGGACAGGGCTCCGCTTTCTTT,CASSEFSGQGSAFF
TRBV14,TRBD2,TRBJ2-1,.,TGTGCCAGCAGCCAAGATTTCGGATTAGCGGGCGTCGACAATGAGCAGTTCTTC,CASSQDFGLAGVDNEQFF
TRBV13,TRBD1,TRBJ1-2,.,TGTGCCAGCAGCGTGGGGACAGGGGGCCCGATGGGCTATGGCTACACCTTC,CASSVGTGGPMGYGYTF
TRBV7-3,TRBD2,TRBJ2-3,.,TGTGCCAGCAGCCCGGGGGGAGCAGATACGCAGTATTTT,CASSPGGADTQYF
TRBV14,.,TRBJ1-6,.,TGTGCCAGCAGCCTAGAGGGTCGGGGGAATTCACCCCTCCACTTT,CASSLEGRGNSPLHF
TRBV5-1,.,TRBJ1-3,.,TGCGCCAGCAACGAGGGTATCAACTCCGGAAACACCATATATTTT,CASNEGINSGNTIYF
TRBV5-1,TRBD2,TRBJ2-2,.,TGCGCCAGCAGCTTGGGGACTAGCGGTAACACCGGGGAGCTGTTTTTT,CASSLGTSGNTGELFF
TRBV18,.,TRBJ1-5,.,TGTGCCAGCTCACCTTCAGGGGCGAGCAATCAGCCCCAGCATTTT,CASSPSGASNQPQHF
TRBV28,TRBD1,TRBJ1-4,.,TGTGCCAGCAGGACGGACAGGGGTCCTAATGAAAAACTGTTTTTT,CASRTDRGPNEKLFF
TRBV6-5,TRBD1,TRBJ1-1,.,TGTGCCAGCAGTTTGGGACAGAGGAACACTGAAGCTTTCTTT,CASSLGQRNTEAFF
TRBV5-1,.,TRBJ2-7,.,TGCGCCAGCAGCGGGGGGGCGGACGAGCAGTACTTC,CASSGGADEQYF
TRBV10-1,.,TRBJ2-5,.,TGCGCCAGCTTAGTCTTTCCCGGGACAGAGGGGGGAGAGACCCAGTACTTC,CASLVFPGTEGGETQYF
TRBV7-9,TRBD1,TRBJ2-7,.,TGTGCCAGCAGCTTAACGGGACAGGAGGGGACCTACGAGCAGTACTTC,CASSLTGQEGTYEQYF
TRBV5-1,TRBD1,TRBJ1-3,.,TGCGCCAGCAGCTCGGGACAGGCGGACACCATATATTTT,CASSSGQADTIYF
TRBV27,.,TRBJ1-4,.,TGTGCCAGCAGTAGGACAGCCTTCAATGAAAAACTGTTTTTT,CASSRTAFNEKLFF